The next 8 T cell receptor beta chains were all read from a single sample in a study of tissue T cells after allogeneic stem cell transplantation. Time point specified: mouse harvest day 7 after allogeneic transplant. Tail vein injection delivered 10^7 T-cell-depleted bone marrow cells and 10^6 splenic CD5+ T cells. The method was immunoSEQ multiplex PCR; TCRdb's version includes in-frame clones alone and lacks a portion of them. The data contain about 9,000 clones, 45% of them singletons. The specimen was gut tissue. These receptors were obtained from a female BALB/c mouse given C57BL/6 T cells with graft-versus-host disease after an allogeneic hematopoietic cell transplant.

This clone was seen only a few times. Genes here carry mouse names. The CDR3 end is not reached by the read, which stops 1 residue before it; the germline J gene fills it in. The V call is TRBV13-1, the J call TRBJ2-4; D is perhaps TRBD2 (6 bases). The CDR3 length is 12 residues. V was cut by 7 bases and J by 3 bases, with 9 bases left in between. The germline V gene has CDR1 NSHNY and CDR2 SYGAGN. The CDR3: CASRGVQNTLYF. The sequenced part of the CDR3 DNA is TGTGCCAGCCGGGGGGTCCAAAACACCTTGTAC.

Remarks on this clone: Gene names and germline match the mouse. Read sequence stops 1 residue before the CDR3 end, and the germline J gene provides the missing end. The V gene is TRBV1, the J gene TRBJ2-3; possible D gene TRBD1, 5 bases. With 3 bases removed from V and 1 base from J, the gap between germline ends came to 5 bases. This CDR3 is 13 amino acids long. Germline V CDR1 and CDR2: NSQYPW, LRSPGD (reference sequence). CDR3 region: CTCSARGAETLYF. The covered CDR3 bases are TGCACCTGCAGTGCCAGGGGTGCAGAAACGCTGTAT.

Regarding this clone: Gene names are the mouse ones. The read ends 1 residue early relative to the CDR3; the germline J gene fills the gap. V and J are TRBV12-2 and TRBJ2-5, with 12 bases aligning to TRBD2. CDR3 length: 14 residues. Germline V gene sequence: CDR1 SGHLS, CDR2 HYDKME. V shed 4 bases, J shed 6 bases, and the junction held 4 bases outside the gene matches. The CDR3 is CASSRDWGADTQYF. Partial CDR3 DNA: TGTGCCAGCTCCCGGGACTGGGGGGCGGACACCCAGTAC. The variable domain in full, with the rest retrieved from reference TRBV12-2 and TRBJ2-5, is NSGVVQSPRYIIKGKGERSILKCIPISGHLSVAWYQQTQGQELKFFIQHYDKMERDKGNLPSRFSVQQFDDYHSEMNMSALELEDSAVYFCASSRDWGADTQYFGPGTRLLVL.

Note on this clone: Gene names and germline match the mouse. With the read ending 1 residue before the CDR3 end, the germline J gene is used to fill in that end. This chain uses TRBV1 with TRBJ1-1; D is possibly TRBD1 (5 bases). The V end lost 1 base, the J end lost 8 bases, and 8 bases lay between the germline ends. This CDR3 contains 12 residues. CDR1 and CDR2 (germline): NSQYPW, LRSPGD (reference sequence). CDR3 DNA (partial): TGCACCTGCAGTGCAGCAGGGACCGAAGTCTTC. Its protein product is CTCSAAGTEVF. The full CDR3 protein reads CTCSAAGTEVFF.

There are a few counts of this clone. Gene labels here are mouse ones. The read terminates 1 residue before the CDR3 end, so the remaining end is supplied by the germline J gene. The chain recombines TRBV26 with TRBJ2-7; 9 bases agree with TRBD1. V shed 5 bases and J 3 bases; nucleotides not matched to a gene: 2. This CDR3 comprises 13 residues. CDR1 and CDR2 from the germline V gene are KGHPV and FQNQEV (reference sequence). CDR3 region: CASSSTGGYEQYF. The CDR3 DNA, read in part, is TGTGCCAGCAGTTCGACAGGGGGCTATGAACAGTAC.

As regards this clone: Mouse gene names and germline throughout. The CDR3 is cut off 1 residue early in the read; its end comes from the germline J gene. J is TRBJ2-1 and V is TRBV1, with a possible D match to TRBD1 (5 bases). Trimming cost V 3 bases and J 5 bases, with 5 bases left between them. Germline lookup yields CDR1 NSQYPW and CDR2 LRSPGD (reference sequence). The CDR3 totals 12 residues. Incomplete CDR3 DNA: TGCACCTGCAGTGCCAGGGATGCTGAGCAGTTC. Protein: CTCSARDAEQF. The CDR3 reads in full as CTCSARDAEQFF.

As to this clone: The germline and genes are mouse ones. The covered CDR3 bases are TGTGCCAGCACAGGGACAGTTTCCAACGAAAGATTATTT. It is translated as CASTGTVSNERLF. The entire CDR3 protein reads CASTGTVSNERLFF. This chain joins TRBV4 and TRBJ1-4, with 7 bases aligning to TRBD1. The observed sequence ends 1 residue before the CDR3 terminus, with the missing tail filled in from the germline J gene. Germline V lookup: CDR1 LGHDT, CDR2 YNNKQL (reference sequence). J was trimmed by 0 bases and V by 7 bases; bases with no gene match: 2. This CDR3 spans 14 amino acids.

About this clone: Sequence at one end of the junction differs from germline and may be a read error. Any gene name here is a mouse gene name. With the read ending 1 residue before the CDR3 end, the germline J gene is used to fill in that end. The same CDR3 arises from other DNA sequences in this sample as well. The J gene is TRBJ2-7, the V gene TRBV26; the D gene could be TRBD1 or TRBD2 (6 bases each). Germline V gene lookup returns CDR1 KGHPV and CDR2 FQNQEV (reference sequence). The CDR3 is made up of 13 amino acids. Partial CDR3 DNA: TGCGCCAGCAGTCTGCCGGGGGCGGGGGAACAGTAC. Translating gives CASSLPGAGEQY. The complete CDR3 sequence is CASSLPGAGEQYF. Variable domain in full (rest from reference TRBV26 and TRBJ2-7): NSKVIQTPRYLVKGQGQKAKMRCIPEKGHPVVFWYQQNKNNEFKFLINFQNQEVLQQIDMTEKRFSAECPSNSPCSLEIQSSEAGDSALYLCASSLPGAGEQYFGPGTRLTVL.